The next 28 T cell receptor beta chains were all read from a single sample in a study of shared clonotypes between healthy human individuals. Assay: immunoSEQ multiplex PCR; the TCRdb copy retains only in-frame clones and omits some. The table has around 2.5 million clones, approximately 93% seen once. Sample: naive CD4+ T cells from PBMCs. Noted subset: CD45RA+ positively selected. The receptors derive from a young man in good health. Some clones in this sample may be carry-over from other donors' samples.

The CDR3 spells CASSLEGSGGVGEQYF. The CDR3 DNA is TGTGCCAGCAGTTTAGAGGGTAGCGGGGGTGTTGGGGAGCAGTACTTC. The gene calls are TRBV27 and TRBJ2-7, with 9 bases matching TRBD2. The CDR3 totals 16 residues. Trimming removed 2 bases from V and 7 bases from J; junction bases left unmatched: 12. Germline V CDR1 and CDR2: MNHEY, SMNVEV (reference sequence).

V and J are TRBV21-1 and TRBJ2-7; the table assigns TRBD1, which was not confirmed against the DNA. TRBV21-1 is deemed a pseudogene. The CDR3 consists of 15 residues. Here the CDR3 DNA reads TGTGCCAGCAGCATTCGGGACAGCAAATCCTACGAGCAGTACTTC. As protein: CASSIRDSKSYEQYF.

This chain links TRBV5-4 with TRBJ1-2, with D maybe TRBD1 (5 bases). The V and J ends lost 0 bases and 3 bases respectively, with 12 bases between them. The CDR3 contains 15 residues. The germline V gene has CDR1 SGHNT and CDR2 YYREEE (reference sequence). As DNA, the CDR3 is TGTGCCAGCAGCTTGGTTCGGGACGACGACTATGGCTACACCTTC. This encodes CASSLVRDDDYGYTF. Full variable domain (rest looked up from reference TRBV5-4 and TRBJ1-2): ETGVTQSPTHLIKTRGQQVTLRCSSQSGHNTVSWYQQALGQGPQFIFQYYREEENGRGNFPPRFSGLQFPNYSSELNVNALELDDSALYLCASSLVRDDDYGYTFGSGTRLTVV.

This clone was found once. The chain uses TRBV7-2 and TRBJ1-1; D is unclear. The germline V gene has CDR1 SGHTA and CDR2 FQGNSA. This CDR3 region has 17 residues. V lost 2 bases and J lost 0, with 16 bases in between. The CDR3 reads CASSLWAVSDMNTEAFF. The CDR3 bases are TGTGCCAGCAGCTTATGGGCAGTCTCCGACATGAACACTGAAGCTTTCTTT.

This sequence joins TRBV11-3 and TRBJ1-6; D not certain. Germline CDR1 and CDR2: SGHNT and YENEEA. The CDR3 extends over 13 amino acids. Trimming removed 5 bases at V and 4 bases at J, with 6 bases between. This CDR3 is CASSLGYNSPLHF. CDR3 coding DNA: TGTGCCAGCAGCCTAGGTTATAATTCACCCCTCCACTTT. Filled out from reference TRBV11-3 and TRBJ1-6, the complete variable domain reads EAGVVQSPRYKIIEKKQPVAFWCNPISGHNTLYWYLQNLGQGPELLIRYENEEAVDDSQLPKDRFSAERLKGVDSTLKIQPAELGDSAVYLCASSLGYNSPLHFGNGTRLTVT.

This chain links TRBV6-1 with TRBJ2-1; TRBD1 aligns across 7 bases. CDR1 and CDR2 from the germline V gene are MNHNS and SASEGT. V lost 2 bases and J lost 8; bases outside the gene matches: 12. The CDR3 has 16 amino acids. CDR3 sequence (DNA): TGTGCCAGCAGTGAAATCAGGGGGTCGGTTTCCGATGAGCAGTTCTTC. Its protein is CASSEIRGSVSDEQFF.

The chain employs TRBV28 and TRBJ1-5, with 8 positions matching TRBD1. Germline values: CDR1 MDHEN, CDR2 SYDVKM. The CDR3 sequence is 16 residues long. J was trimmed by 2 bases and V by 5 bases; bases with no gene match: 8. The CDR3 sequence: CASSPTLGQGNQPQHF. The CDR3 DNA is TGTGCCAGCAGTCCCACGCTGGGACAGGGCAATCAGCCCCAGCATTTT. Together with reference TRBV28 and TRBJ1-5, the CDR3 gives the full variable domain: DVKVTQSSRYLVKRTGEKVFLECVQDMDHENMFWYRQDPGLGLRLIYFSYDVKMKEKGDIPEGYSVSREKKERFSLILESASTNQTSMYLCASSPTLGQGNQPQHFGDGTRLSIL.

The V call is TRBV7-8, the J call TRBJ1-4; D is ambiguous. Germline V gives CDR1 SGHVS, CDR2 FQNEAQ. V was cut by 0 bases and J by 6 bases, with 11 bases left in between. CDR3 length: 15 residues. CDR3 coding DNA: TGTGCCAGCAGCTTAGCGGTTGGCATTTATGAAAAACTGTTTTTT. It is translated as CASSLAVGIYEKLFF. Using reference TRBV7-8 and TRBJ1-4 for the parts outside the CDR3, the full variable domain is GAGVSQSPRYKVAKRGQDVALRCDPISGHVSLFWYQQALGQGPEFLTYFQNEAQLDKSGLPSDRFFAERPEGSVSTLKIQRTQQEDSAVYLCASSLAVGIYEKLFFGSGTQLSVL.

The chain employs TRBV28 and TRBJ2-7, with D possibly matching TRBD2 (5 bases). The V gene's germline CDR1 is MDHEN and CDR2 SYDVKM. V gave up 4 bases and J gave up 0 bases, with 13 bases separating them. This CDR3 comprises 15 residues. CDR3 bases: TGTGCCAGCAGTTCTTACTCTGGGAGCTCCTACGAGCAGTACTTC. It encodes CASSSYSGSSYEQYF.

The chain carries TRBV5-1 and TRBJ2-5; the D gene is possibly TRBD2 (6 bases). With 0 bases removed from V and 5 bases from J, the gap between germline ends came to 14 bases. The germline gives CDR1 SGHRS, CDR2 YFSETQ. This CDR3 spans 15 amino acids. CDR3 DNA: TGCGCCAGCAGCTTGGTCGGCTTCCGGGAGGAGACCCAGTACTTC. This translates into CASSLVGFREETQYF.

This chain's CDR3 is CALDIVGQGGKLFF. The CDR3 DNA follows: TGTGCCTTGGATATCGTGGGACAGGGAGGAAAACTGTTTTTT. The chain uses TRBV30 and TRBJ1-4; 9 positions agree with TRBD1. V gave up 7 bases and J gave up 10 bases; unmatched junction bases: 13. Germline loops: CDR1 GTSNPN, CDR2 SVGIG (reference sequence). This CDR3 comprises 14 residues. The full variable domain, completed using reference TRBV30 and TRBJ1-4, is SQTIHQWPATLVQPVGSPLSLECTVEGTSNPNLYWYRQAAGRGLQLLFYSVGIGQISSEVPQNLSASRPQDRQFILSSKKLLLSDSGFYLCALDIVGQGGKLFFGSGTQLSVL.

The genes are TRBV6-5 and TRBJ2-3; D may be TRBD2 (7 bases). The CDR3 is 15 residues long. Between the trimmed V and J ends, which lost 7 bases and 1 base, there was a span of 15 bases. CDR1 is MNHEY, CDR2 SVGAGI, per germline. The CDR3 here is CASIIPGGGTDTQYF. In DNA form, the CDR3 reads TGTGCCAGCATCATACCGGGGGGCGGCACAGATACGCAGTATTTT.

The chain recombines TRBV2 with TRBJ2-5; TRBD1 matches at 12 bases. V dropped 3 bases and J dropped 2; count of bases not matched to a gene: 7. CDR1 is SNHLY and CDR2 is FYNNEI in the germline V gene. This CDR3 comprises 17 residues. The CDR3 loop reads CASSEGTGGLDQETQYF. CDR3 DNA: TGTGCCAGCAGTGAGGGGACAGGGGGCTTAGATCAAGAGACCCAGTACTTC.

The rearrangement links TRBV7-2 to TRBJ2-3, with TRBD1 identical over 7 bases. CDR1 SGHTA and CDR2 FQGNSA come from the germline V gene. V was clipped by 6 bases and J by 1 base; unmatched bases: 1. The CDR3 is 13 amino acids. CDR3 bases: TGTGCCAGCAGAGACAGGGGCACAGATACGCAGTATTTT. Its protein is CASRDRGTDTQYF.

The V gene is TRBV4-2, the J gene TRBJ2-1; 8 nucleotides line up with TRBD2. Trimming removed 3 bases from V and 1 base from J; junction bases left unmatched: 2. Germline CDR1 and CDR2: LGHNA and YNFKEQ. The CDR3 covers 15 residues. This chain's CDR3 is CASSQLAGSYNEQFF. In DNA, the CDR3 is TGTGCCAGCAGCCAGCTAGCGGGTTCCTACAATGAGCAGTTCTTC.

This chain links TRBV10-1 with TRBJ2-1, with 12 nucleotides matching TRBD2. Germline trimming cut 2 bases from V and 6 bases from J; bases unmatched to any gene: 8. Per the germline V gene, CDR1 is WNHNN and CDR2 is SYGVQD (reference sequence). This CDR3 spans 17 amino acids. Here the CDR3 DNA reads TGCGCCAGCAGTGAGAACCTCGGGACTAGCGGGTCCAATGAGCAGTTCTTC. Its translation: CASSENLGTSGSNEQFF.

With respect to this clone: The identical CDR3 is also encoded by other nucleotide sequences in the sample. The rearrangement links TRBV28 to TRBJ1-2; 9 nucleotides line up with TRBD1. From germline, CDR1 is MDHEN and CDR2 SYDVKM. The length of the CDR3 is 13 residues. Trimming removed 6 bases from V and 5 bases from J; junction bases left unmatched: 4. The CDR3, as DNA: TGTGCCAGCAGAACAGGGGGCGGGTATGGCTACACCTTC. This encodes CASRTGGGYGYTF.

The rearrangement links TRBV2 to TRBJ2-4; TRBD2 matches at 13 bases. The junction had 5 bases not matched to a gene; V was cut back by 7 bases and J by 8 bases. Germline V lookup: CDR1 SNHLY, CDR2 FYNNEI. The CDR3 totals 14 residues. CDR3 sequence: CASTGTSGEDIQYF. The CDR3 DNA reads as TGTGCCAGCACGGGGACTAGCGGGGAGGACATTCAGTACTTC.

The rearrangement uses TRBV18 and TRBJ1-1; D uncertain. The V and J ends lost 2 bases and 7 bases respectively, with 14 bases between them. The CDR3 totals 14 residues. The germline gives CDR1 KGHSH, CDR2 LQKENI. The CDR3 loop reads CASSPTAITVEAFF. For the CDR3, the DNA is TGTGCCAGCTCACCAACAGCAATCACAGTTGAAGCTTTCTTT.

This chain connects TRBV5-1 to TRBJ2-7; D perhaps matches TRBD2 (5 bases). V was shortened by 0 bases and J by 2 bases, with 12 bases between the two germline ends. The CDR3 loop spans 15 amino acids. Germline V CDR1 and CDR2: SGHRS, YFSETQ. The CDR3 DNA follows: TGCGCCAGCAGCTTGGGGAGGACGTCCACCTACGAGCAGTACTTC. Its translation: CASSLGRTSTYEQYF.

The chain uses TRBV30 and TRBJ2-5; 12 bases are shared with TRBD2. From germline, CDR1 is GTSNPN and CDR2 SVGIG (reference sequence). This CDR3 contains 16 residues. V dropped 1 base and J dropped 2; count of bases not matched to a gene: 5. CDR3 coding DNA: TGTGCCTGGAGTGCTTTGACTAGCGGGAGTCAAGAGACCCAGTACTTC. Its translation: CAWSALTSGSQETQYF.

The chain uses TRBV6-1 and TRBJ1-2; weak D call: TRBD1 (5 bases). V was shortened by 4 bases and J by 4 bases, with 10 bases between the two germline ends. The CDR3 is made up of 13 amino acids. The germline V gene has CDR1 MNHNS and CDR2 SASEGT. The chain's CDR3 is CASSGTNFYGYTF. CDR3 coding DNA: TGTGCCAGCAGTGGGACAAATTTCTATGGCTACACCTTC.

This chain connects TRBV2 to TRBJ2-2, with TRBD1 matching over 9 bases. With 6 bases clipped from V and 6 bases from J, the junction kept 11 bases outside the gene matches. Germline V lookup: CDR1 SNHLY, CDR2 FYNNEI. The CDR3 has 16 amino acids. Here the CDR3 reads CASRGQGSRGSGELFF. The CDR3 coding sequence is TGTGCCAGCAGGGGACAGGGCTCCAGGGGGTCCGGGGAGCTGTTTTTT.

This CDR3 is CASSDTSNNEQFF. In nucleotides, the CDR3 is TGTGCCAGCAGTGACACATCCAACAATGAGCAGTTCTTC. The rearrangement uses TRBV6-4 and TRBJ2-1; D uncertain. V was clipped by 2 bases and J by 5 bases, with 7 bases between them. Germline V CDR1 and CDR2: MRHNA, SNTAGT. This CDR3 comprises 13 residues.

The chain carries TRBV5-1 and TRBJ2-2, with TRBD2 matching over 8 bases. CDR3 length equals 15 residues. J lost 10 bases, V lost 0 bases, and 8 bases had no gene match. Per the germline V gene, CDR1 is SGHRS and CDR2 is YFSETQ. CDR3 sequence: CASSLVPGGLSELFF. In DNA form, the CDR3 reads TGCGCCAGCAGCTTGGTACCGGGGGGGTTGTCGGAGCTGTTTTTT.

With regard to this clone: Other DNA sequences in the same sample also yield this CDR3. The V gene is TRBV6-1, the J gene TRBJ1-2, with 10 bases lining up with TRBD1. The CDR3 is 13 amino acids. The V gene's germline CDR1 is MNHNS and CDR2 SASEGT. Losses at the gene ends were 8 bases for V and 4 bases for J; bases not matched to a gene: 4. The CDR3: CASRQGAGYGYTF. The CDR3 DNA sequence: TGTGCCAGCCGACAGGGGGCGGGCTATGGCTACACCTTC.

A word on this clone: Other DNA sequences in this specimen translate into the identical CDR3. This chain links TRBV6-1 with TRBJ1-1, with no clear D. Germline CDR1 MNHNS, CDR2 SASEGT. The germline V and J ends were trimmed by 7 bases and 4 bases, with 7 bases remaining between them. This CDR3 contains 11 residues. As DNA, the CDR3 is TGTGCCAGCAAACGAACCACTGAAGCTTTCTTT. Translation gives CASKRTTEAFF.

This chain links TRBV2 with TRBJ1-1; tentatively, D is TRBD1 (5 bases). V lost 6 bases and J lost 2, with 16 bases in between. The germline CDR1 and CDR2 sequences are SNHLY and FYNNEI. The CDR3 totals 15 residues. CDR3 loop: CASRQETALNTEAFF. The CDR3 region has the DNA TGTGCCAGCAGGCAGGAGACAGCTCTAAACACTGAAGCTTTCTTT.